The following is a T cell receptor (beta chain) sequence with its context. This specimen belongs to a study of response to subunit inactivated influenza vaccine. The germline V and J ends were trimmed by 3 bases and 3 bases, with 15 bases remaining between them. CDR3 length equals 15 residues. Germline V gene sequence: CDR1 ENHRY, CDR2 SYGVKD. TCRdb reprocessed the RT-PCR reads with MiXCR, giving one entry per CDR3 protein. Here the sample spans just under 550,000 distinct CDR3 sequences, around 25% being singletons. This sample was also put to use in a study of T cells expressing NK-cell markers. This second study notes: 5'RACE template switching with UMIs produced the TCR beta cDNA. Each TCR beta repertoire originated in sorted T cells that were CD3+CD56+NKG2C+, CD3+CD56+NKG2C- or CD3+CD56-NKG2C+. Sorting was restricted to alpha-beta TCR T cells by an anti-gamma-delta TCR antibody in several experiments. Several donors likewise had their CD3+CD56-NKG2C+ fraction led by these clonotypes. The HCMV specificity of the expanded NKG2C+ T cell clones stayed unresolved.

This TCR derives from a man aged 45-65 years who received an inactivated influenza vaccine. J is TRBJ2-7 and V is TRBV10-3; no definite D call. Specimen: CD4+ T cells sorted from PBMCs, collected 11 to 12 days after vaccination. In DNA form, the CDR3 reads TGTGCCATCAGTGATGGCCGCGGTACGATCTACGAGCAGTACTTC. Translated: CAISDGRGTIYEQYF.